The T cell receptor beta chain described here comes from a study of blood T cells in healthy people across ages (dated by TCRdb to between 2014 and 2017). In terms of the full investigation: Template switching captured roughly one uniquely barcoded TCR beta cDNA molecule per two T cells in model experiments. The study measured age-related changes in TCR beta repertoire diversity using deep sequencing normalized with unique cDNA molecular identifiers. The donors were split into four age groups: young (average 16 years), middle-aged (about 40), aged (around 67) and long-lived (under 90). To avoid experimental bias, donors of different ages were distributed randomly across sequencing lanes. Using the same blood draw, the study looked at two additional independent replicas of 1 million unique cDNA reads for two donors, one aged 18 to 30 and the other aged 80 or older.

Systemically healthy Caucasian individuals from Russia, some 38 in total and aged roughly 6 to 100 years, were included as donors. Each donor gave 9.5 to 10 milliliters of peripheral blood, drawn into EDTA-treated Vacutainer tubes. PBMCs were isolated by Ficoll-Paque density-gradient centrifugation, with at least 7 million obtained per sample. Trizol reagent was used to extract total RNA from the PBMCs, yielding at least 5.5 micrograms per sample. The percentages of naive CD45RAhigh/CD27high T cells were determined by flow cytometry on a PBMC aliquot from every donor. This clonotype turned up a few times. This receptor's antigen is unknown. Base qualities are not at hand, and no much larger clone is one base apart. Trimming at the junction amounts to 4 bases on V and 3 bases on J, and the germline ends lie 14 bases apart. The CDR3 runs 14 residues from the cysteine to the phenylalanine. This entry keeps only the CDR3 DNA: 42 bases, framed from base 1. The CDR1 and CDR2 encoded by the germline V gene are SGHRS and YFSETQ.

The full study reports these points: Bulk unsorted PBMC profiling prevented conclusive comparison of naive and antigen-experienced compartments. As age increased, observed TCR beta diversity per million T cells dropped in a roughly linear way, and a significant reduction was already evident by age 40. There was a strong correlation between observed TCR beta diversity and the percentage of naive T cells measured by flow cytometry. The CMV infection status of donors was not known, potentially confounding age-related changes in expanded clonotypes. Compared with the aged group, more naive CD4+ T cells, fewer expanded clones and increased TCR diversity were shown by the long-lived group, suggesting age selection. Total diversity estimates from one million sequenced T cells were considered lower bounds and underestimates.

The method was 5' RACE. Data came from an Illumina HiSeq 2500. A second roughly 6 to 12 cycle PCR used a sample-barcoded 5' primer and a J-beta primer mix. A unique molecular identifier was introduced onto each TCR beta cDNA molecule by a template-switch 5' adaptor carrying 12 random nucleotides. Each sample yielded at least 3 million CDR3-containing paired-end reads. First-strand cDNA synthesis was performed from all RNA using the Mint cDNA synthesis kit, with priming by a TRBC-specific oligonucleotide. After uracil-DNA glycosylase treatment, a first 18-cycle PCR used universal primers M1SS and BC2_uni_R on all cDNA. In the original analysis: For normalization, 1 million high-quality reads, each with a distinct molecular identifier, were randomly selected from each sample. Instead of being binned into consensus sequences, reads with shared molecular identifiers were discarded. MiTCR, set to a Q25 quality threshold and the strictest error-elimination algorithm, was used for CDR3 identification, clonotype clustering and error correction. Lower-bound total TCR beta diversity was estimated with a nonparametric unseen species model using Euler transformation. TCRdb reanalyzed the raw reads on its own, using fastp at Q25 for trimming and MiXCR for clone calling, and kept in-frame beta chains. CDR3 protein duplicates are merged, each entry listing the most common genes and DNA. TCRdb, not the authors, supplied the V and J calls. The sample table holds 1.5 million to 2 million distinct CDR3 sequences, of which 49% were seen once. Around 2.1% of the sample is taken by the ten largest.

The V and J segments used are TRBV5-1 and TRBJ2-7; the D gene is not confidently resolved. Sequenced input: blood. This receptor was taken from a woman between 35 and 50 years old in good health. DNA sequence: TGCGCCAGCAGCCCCGGCTCAAAAGGCTACGAGCAGTACTTC. Its protein is CASSPGSKGYEQYF.